Each of the 31 T cell receptor beta chains below was sequenced from the same sample in a study of CD8 T cells in ankylosing spondylitis. One entry per CDR3 protein results from TCRdb running MiXCR on the 5' RACE reads. The table shows around 140,000 distinct CDR3 sequences, with over 10% occurring only once. The specimen was blood, either unsorted or a sorted T cell fraction (not recorded which). The receptor source for this set is a female donor with ankylosing spondylitis or in good health (not recorded which).

This clonotype was counted only a few times. V and J are TRBV20-1 and TRBJ2-3, with D possibly matching TRBD2 (6 bases). This CDR3 is 14 amino acids long. Germline assignment: CDR1 DFQATT and CDR2 SNEGSKA (reference sequence). V was pared by 3 bases and J by 4 bases, with 14 bases between. CDR3 protein: CSASESEGADTQYF. The CDR3 DNA sequence: TGCAGTGCTAGTGAGTCGGAGGGAGCAGATACGCAGTATTTT.

This clonotype showed up many times. The chain is built from TRBV3-1 and TRBJ1-1; TRBD1 matches 11 bases. This CDR3 is 16 amino acids long. Germline loops: CDR1 LGHDT, CDR2 YNNKEL (reference sequence). The J segment lost 5 bases and the V segment lost 2 bases, leaving 7 bases of the junction unmatched. DNA for the CDR3: TGTGCCAGCAGCCAAAGGGGGGGACAGGGGGTTACTGAAGCTTTCTTT. Translating it yields CASSQRGGQGVTEAFF.

This clonotype was found many times. The chain recombines TRBV6-1 with TRBJ2-7; the D is unclear. The length of the CDR3 is 13 residues. CDR1 is MNHNS, CDR2 SASEGT, per germline. Trimming shortened V by 8 bases and J by 1 base, and 12 bases separated the two germline ends. The CDR3 DNA reads TGTGCCAGCTTGTCCATCGTGTCCTACGAGCAGTACTTC. Translated: CASLSIVSYEQYF.

The sample holds many counts of this clonotype. This chain uses TRBV13 with TRBJ2-1; D ambiguous. V shed 5 bases and J shed 5 bases, with 13 bases lying between them. The CDR3 runs 14 residues. The germline V gene encodes CDR1 PRHDT and CDR2 FYEKMQ (reference sequence). CDR3 coding DNA: TGTGCCAGCAGCCCCGCCAGAGTCGACAATGAGCAGTTCTTC. Translating gives CASSPARVDNEQFF.

In this sample, this clonotype turned up many times. The V and J genes are TRBV24-1 and TRBJ2-1, with 7 positions matching TRBD2. Germline CDR1 is KGHDR and CDR2 is SFDVKD. V lost 6 bases to trimming and J lost 5 bases; unmatched junction nucleotides: 12. This CDR3 has 16 residues. The DNA for the CDR3 is TGTGCCACCAGTCTCCCCCCCGGGACTACAGACAATGAGCAGTTCTTC. Translating gives CATSLPPGTTDNEQFF.

This clonotype was observed a single time. This may be a read error: a much more frequent sequence differs by one nucleotide. The chain has TRBV27 and TRBJ1-5; D not resolved. V shed 10 bases and J shed 6 bases, with 16 bases lying between them. The CDR3 has 13 amino acids. CDR1 and CDR2 (germline): MNHEY, SMNVEV (reference sequence). CDR3 DNA sequence: TGTGCCACCGGCTCGGGGAGCTTTCAGCCCCAGCATTTT. The encoded protein is CATGSGSFQPQHF.

This clonotype was seen many times. The chain couples TRBV13 to TRBJ2-3, with 12 bases matching TRBD2. The CDR3 runs to 18 residues. V lost 2 bases, J lost 6 bases, and 12 bases stayed unmatched. Germline CDR1 reads PRHDT; CDR2 reads FYEKMQ (reference sequence). The CDR3 protein is CASSLRDTSGRFGDTQYF. The CDR3 nucleotides read TGTGCCAGCAGCTTACGGGATACTAGCGGGAGGTTTGGCGATACGCAGTATTTT.

This clonotype was recorded a few times. This CDR3 reads CASSLRDRWSRVEYF. The CDR3 DNA sequence: TGTGCCAGCAGCTTACGGGATAGGTGGTCTCGGGTTGAGTATTTT. This chain links TRBV13 with TRBJ2-3; D is possibly TRBD2 (5 bases). The CDR3 is 15 amino acids. The germline gives CDR1 PRHDT, CDR2 FYEKMQ (reference sequence). The V end was cut by 2 bases, the J end by 13 bases, with 22 bases between.

This clonotype came up many times. This sequence joins TRBV20-1 and TRBJ2-7, with TRBD2 matching 7 bases. CDR3 length: 15 residues. CDR1 DFQATT and CDR2 SNEGSKA come from the germline V gene (reference sequence). The ends lost 0 bases at V and 6 bases at J; junction bases unmatched: 11. The CDR3 loop is CSAREKAGAVFEQYF. The CDR3, as DNA: TGCAGTGCTAGAGAAAAGGCGGGAGCAGTCTTCGAGCAGTACTTC.

The sample holds a few counts of this clonotype. CDR3 loop: CASSLIYTGELFF. The CDR3 DNA sequence: TGTGCCAGCAGTTTAATATACACCGGGGAGCTGTTTTTT. V and J are TRBV12-3 or TRBV12-4 and TRBJ2-2, with D unclear. Trimming shortened V by 2 bases and J by 3 bases, and 4 bases separated the two germline ends. This CDR3 comprises 13 residues.

Only a few counts were recorded for this clonotype. This rearrangement joins TRBV6-6 to TRBJ1-2; D gene ambiguous. The ends were cut back, 7 bases at V and 5 bases at J, with 14 bases in the middle. CDR1 is MNHNY and CDR2 is SVGAGI in the germline V gene (reference sequence). The CDR3 is 13 residues long. Written as DNA, the CDR3 is TGTGCCAGCACCCCCAGAACGGATTATGGCTACACCTTC. Its protein product is CASTPRTDYGYTF.

This clonotype was seen ten or more times. The chain uses TRBV7-9 and TRBJ2-1; no definite D call. V dropped 2 bases and J dropped 2 bases, with 10 bases sitting between them. CDR3 length equals 15 residues. Per germline, CDR1 SEHNR and CDR2 FQNEAQ (reference sequence). CDR3 sequence reads: CASSLRAGTYNEQFF. Written as DNA, the CDR3 is TGTGCCAGCAGCTTACGGGCAGGAACCTACAATGAGCAGTTCTTC.

About this clonotype itself: A much larger clone lies one base from this, so it may be a read error. This chain uses TRBV29-1 with TRBJ1-2, with 7 bases that match TRBD1. The V gene's germline CDR1 is SQVTM and CDR2 ANQGSEA. The CDR3 is made up of 12 amino acids. CDR3: CSVGKGGYGDTF. The DNA for the CDR3 is TGCAGCGTTGGGAAAGGGGGCTATGGCGACACCTTC.

This clonotype was detected a few times. The rearrangement joins TRBV24-1 to TRBJ1-5; D ambiguous. With 0 bases removed from V and 4 bases from J, the gap between germline ends came to 0 bases. This CDR3 spans 12 amino acids. CDR1 KGHDR and CDR2 SFDVKD come from the germline V gene. CDR3 sequence reads: CATSDLNQPQHF. The CDR3 DNA reads TGTGCCACCAGTGATTTGAATCAGCCCCAGCATTTT.

This clonotype was detected many times. The chain uses TRBV11-3 and TRBJ2-5; D assignment may be TRBD1 or TRBD2 (5 bases each). Trimming pared 1 base from V and 2 bases from J, leaving 17 bases between. The CDR3 is 17 residues long. Germline V gives CDR1 SGHNT, CDR2 YENEEA. As DNA, the CDR3 is TGTGCCAGCAGCTTAGCACTCCTGGGACGGAAGCAAGAGACCCAGTACTTC. Its translation: CASSLALLGRKQETQYF.

This clonotype was observed a few times. This chain joins TRBV4-2 and TRBJ2-5, with 12 bases lining up with TRBD2. Looked up from germline, CDR1 is LGHNA and CDR2 is YNFKEQ. CDR3 length: 16 residues. V was pared by 3 bases and J by 4 bases, with 6 bases of the junction left unmatched. Here the CDR3 reads CASSHRLAGERETQYF. The CDR3 DNA reads TGTGCCAGCAGCCACCGACTAGCGGGAGAAAGAGAGACCCAGTACTTC.

This clonotype was counted between two and nine times. This chain uses TRBV25-1 with TRBJ2-1; 7 positions agree with TRBD2. Germline lookup yields CDR1 MGHDK and CDR2 SYGVNS. CDR3 length: 17 amino acids. Germline trimming cut 3 bases from V and 5 bases from J; bases unmatched to any gene: 13. The CDR3 sequence: CASSDSPRQRDNNEQFF. In DNA, the CDR3 is TGTGCCAGCAGTGATTCCCCCCGCCAGCGGGATAACAATGAGCAGTTCTTC.

This clonotype was seen ten or more times. This CDR3 is CSAEGGRGETQYF. In nucleotides, the CDR3 is TGCAGCGCGGAGGGGGGAAGAGGGGAGACCCAGTACTTC. V usage is TRBV29-1 and J usage is TRBJ2-5; D is tentatively TRBD1 or TRBD2 (6 bases each). The CDR3 is 13 amino acids. The germline V gene encodes CDR1 SQVTM and CDR2 ANQGSEA. Trimming removed 7 bases from V and 5 bases from J, with 17 bases in between.

At least ten counts were recorded for this clonotype. The chain is built from TRBV7-2 and TRBJ1-2; D is possibly TRBD1 (5 bases). The CDR3 totals 13 residues. Germline CDR1 SGHTA, CDR2 FQGNSA. V dropped 5 bases and J dropped 2 bases, with 9 bases sitting between them. For the CDR3, the DNA is TGTGCCAGCAGCCAGGGACGGAACTATGGCTACACCTTC. It codes for CASSQGRNYGYTF.

The chain is built from TRBV18 and TRBJ1-2; TRBD1 might be the D (5 bases). Germline-derived CDR1 and CDR2 are KGHSH and LQKENI. This CDR3 comprises 14 residues. V was trimmed by 8 bases and J by 4 bases, leaving 17 bases between them. DNA for the CDR3: TGTGCCAGCCGCCAATCTCAGGGATCCTATGGCTACACCTTC. Its translation is CASRQSQGSYGYTF.

There are many counts of this clonotype. V is TRBV12-3 or TRBV12-4 and J is TRBJ2-2; TRBD1 matches at 8 bases. The ends lost 3 bases at V and 2 bases at J; junction bases unmatched: 5. The CDR3 is 16 residues long. The CDR3 DNA follows: TGTGCCAGCAGTTTGTGGGGACAGGAAAACACCGGGGAGCTGTTTTTT. Its protein is CASSLWGQENTGELFF.

At least ten counts were recorded for this clonotype. The genes are TRBV5-1 and TRBJ2-3; D gene uncertain. V gave up 0 bases and J gave up 4 bases, with 15 bases separating them. The CDR3 length is 16 residues. The germline V gene encodes CDR1 SGHRS and CDR2 YFSETQ. In DNA form, the CDR3 reads TGCGCCAGCAGCTTGGTTCTGCGCCAAGGCGCAGATACGCAGTATTTT. Protein: CASSLVLRQGADTQYF.

In the case of this clonotype: A much larger clonotype is one base distant, so this may be a read error. The gene calls are TRBV29-1 and TRBJ2-1; D unclear. Germline loops: CDR1 SQVTM, CDR2 ANQGSEA. The CDR3 spans 13 residues. As DNA, the CDR3 is TGCAGCGTTGACGGCAACTCCTACGATGAGCAGTTCTTC. Its translation: CSVDGNSYDEQFF.

This clonotype was seen at least ten times. The chain employs TRBV12-3 or TRBV12-4 and TRBJ2-7, with 14 nucleotides matching TRBD2. Losses at the gene ends were 5 bases for V and 4 bases for J; bases not matched to a gene: 1. The CDR3 runs to 14 residues. The CDR3 DNA is TGTGCCAGCAGTCGACTAGCGGGAGGGTACGAGCAGTACTTC. Protein sequence: CASSRLAGGYEQYF.

This clonotype was recorded at least ten times. The chain links TRBV29-1 to TRBJ2-1; 9 nucleotides align to TRBD2. Looked up from germline, CDR1 is SQVTM and CDR2 is ANQGSEA. Trimming cost V 5 bases and J 7 bases; bases outside gene matches: 9. The CDR3 contains 14 residues. In DNA form, the CDR3 reads TGCAGCGTTCATATCGGGACTAGCTTTAATGAGCAGTTCTTC. This encodes CSVHIGTSFNEQFF.

As regards this clonotype: The junction shows a germline mismatch at one end, possibly a read error. The gene calls are TRBV11-2 and TRBJ2-2; 8 bases align to TRBD2. The germline V gene encodes CDR1 SGHAT and CDR2 FQNNGV. This CDR3 has 16 residues. CDR3 in DNA: TGTGCCGGCAGCTTAGATGTTGGGACTAGGGCCGGGGAGCTGTTTTTT. Encoded protein: CAGSLDVGTRAGELFF.

This clonotype was counted many times. The chain combines TRBV19 with TRBJ1-1; no reliable D call. Germline CDR1 LNHDA, CDR2 SQIVND (reference sequence). CDR3 size: 12 residues. Trimming took off 5 bases at V and 2 bases at J, with 6 bases between the two ends. CDR3 sequence: CASSPVNTEAFF. For the CDR3, the DNA is TGTGCCAGTAGTCCCGTCAACACTGAAGCTTTCTTT.

This chain links TRBV6-6 with TRBJ1-5; D is unclear. The germline gives CDR1 MNHNY, CDR2 SVGAGI (reference sequence). The V gene lost 6 bases and the J gene lost 5 bases, with 11 bases spanning the gap. The CDR3 consists of 13 residues. This CDR3 is CASRTNPDQPQHF. The CDR3 DNA reads TGTGCCAGCAGGACAAATCCGGATCAGCCCCAGCATTTT.

This clonotype was seen repeatedly, ten times or more. The chain links TRBV5-1 to TRBJ2-7; D is unclear. This CDR3 is 13 amino acids long. CDR1 is SGHRS and CDR2 is YFSETQ in the germline V gene. Between the trimmed V and J ends, which lost 7 bases and 0 bases, there was a span of 11 bases. The CDR3 protein is CASANIDSYEQYF. The CDR3 DNA reads TGCGCCAGCGCGAACATCGACTCCTACGAGCAGTACTTC.

This clonotype was recorded many times. The V call is TRBV5-6, the J call TRBJ2-3; 8 bases align to TRBD2. The CDR3 loop spans 13 amino acids. Trimming cost V 3 bases and J 10 bases; bases outside gene matches: 7. Germline CDR1 reads SGHDT; CDR2 reads YYEEEE. Here the CDR3 reads CASSWTGGLPQYF. The CDR3 nucleotides are TGTGCCAGCAGCTGGACGGGGGGGCTTCCGCAGTATTTT.

This clonotype was picked up many times. This chain connects TRBV12-3 or TRBV12-4 to TRBJ1-1; D ambiguous. The V end lost 7 bases, the J end lost 1 base, and 13 bases lay between the germline ends. The CDR3 length is 14 residues. CDR3 loop: CASKNEVGNTEAFF. CDR3 DNA: TGTGCCAGCAAGAACGAGGTGGGGAACACTGAAGCTTTCTTT.